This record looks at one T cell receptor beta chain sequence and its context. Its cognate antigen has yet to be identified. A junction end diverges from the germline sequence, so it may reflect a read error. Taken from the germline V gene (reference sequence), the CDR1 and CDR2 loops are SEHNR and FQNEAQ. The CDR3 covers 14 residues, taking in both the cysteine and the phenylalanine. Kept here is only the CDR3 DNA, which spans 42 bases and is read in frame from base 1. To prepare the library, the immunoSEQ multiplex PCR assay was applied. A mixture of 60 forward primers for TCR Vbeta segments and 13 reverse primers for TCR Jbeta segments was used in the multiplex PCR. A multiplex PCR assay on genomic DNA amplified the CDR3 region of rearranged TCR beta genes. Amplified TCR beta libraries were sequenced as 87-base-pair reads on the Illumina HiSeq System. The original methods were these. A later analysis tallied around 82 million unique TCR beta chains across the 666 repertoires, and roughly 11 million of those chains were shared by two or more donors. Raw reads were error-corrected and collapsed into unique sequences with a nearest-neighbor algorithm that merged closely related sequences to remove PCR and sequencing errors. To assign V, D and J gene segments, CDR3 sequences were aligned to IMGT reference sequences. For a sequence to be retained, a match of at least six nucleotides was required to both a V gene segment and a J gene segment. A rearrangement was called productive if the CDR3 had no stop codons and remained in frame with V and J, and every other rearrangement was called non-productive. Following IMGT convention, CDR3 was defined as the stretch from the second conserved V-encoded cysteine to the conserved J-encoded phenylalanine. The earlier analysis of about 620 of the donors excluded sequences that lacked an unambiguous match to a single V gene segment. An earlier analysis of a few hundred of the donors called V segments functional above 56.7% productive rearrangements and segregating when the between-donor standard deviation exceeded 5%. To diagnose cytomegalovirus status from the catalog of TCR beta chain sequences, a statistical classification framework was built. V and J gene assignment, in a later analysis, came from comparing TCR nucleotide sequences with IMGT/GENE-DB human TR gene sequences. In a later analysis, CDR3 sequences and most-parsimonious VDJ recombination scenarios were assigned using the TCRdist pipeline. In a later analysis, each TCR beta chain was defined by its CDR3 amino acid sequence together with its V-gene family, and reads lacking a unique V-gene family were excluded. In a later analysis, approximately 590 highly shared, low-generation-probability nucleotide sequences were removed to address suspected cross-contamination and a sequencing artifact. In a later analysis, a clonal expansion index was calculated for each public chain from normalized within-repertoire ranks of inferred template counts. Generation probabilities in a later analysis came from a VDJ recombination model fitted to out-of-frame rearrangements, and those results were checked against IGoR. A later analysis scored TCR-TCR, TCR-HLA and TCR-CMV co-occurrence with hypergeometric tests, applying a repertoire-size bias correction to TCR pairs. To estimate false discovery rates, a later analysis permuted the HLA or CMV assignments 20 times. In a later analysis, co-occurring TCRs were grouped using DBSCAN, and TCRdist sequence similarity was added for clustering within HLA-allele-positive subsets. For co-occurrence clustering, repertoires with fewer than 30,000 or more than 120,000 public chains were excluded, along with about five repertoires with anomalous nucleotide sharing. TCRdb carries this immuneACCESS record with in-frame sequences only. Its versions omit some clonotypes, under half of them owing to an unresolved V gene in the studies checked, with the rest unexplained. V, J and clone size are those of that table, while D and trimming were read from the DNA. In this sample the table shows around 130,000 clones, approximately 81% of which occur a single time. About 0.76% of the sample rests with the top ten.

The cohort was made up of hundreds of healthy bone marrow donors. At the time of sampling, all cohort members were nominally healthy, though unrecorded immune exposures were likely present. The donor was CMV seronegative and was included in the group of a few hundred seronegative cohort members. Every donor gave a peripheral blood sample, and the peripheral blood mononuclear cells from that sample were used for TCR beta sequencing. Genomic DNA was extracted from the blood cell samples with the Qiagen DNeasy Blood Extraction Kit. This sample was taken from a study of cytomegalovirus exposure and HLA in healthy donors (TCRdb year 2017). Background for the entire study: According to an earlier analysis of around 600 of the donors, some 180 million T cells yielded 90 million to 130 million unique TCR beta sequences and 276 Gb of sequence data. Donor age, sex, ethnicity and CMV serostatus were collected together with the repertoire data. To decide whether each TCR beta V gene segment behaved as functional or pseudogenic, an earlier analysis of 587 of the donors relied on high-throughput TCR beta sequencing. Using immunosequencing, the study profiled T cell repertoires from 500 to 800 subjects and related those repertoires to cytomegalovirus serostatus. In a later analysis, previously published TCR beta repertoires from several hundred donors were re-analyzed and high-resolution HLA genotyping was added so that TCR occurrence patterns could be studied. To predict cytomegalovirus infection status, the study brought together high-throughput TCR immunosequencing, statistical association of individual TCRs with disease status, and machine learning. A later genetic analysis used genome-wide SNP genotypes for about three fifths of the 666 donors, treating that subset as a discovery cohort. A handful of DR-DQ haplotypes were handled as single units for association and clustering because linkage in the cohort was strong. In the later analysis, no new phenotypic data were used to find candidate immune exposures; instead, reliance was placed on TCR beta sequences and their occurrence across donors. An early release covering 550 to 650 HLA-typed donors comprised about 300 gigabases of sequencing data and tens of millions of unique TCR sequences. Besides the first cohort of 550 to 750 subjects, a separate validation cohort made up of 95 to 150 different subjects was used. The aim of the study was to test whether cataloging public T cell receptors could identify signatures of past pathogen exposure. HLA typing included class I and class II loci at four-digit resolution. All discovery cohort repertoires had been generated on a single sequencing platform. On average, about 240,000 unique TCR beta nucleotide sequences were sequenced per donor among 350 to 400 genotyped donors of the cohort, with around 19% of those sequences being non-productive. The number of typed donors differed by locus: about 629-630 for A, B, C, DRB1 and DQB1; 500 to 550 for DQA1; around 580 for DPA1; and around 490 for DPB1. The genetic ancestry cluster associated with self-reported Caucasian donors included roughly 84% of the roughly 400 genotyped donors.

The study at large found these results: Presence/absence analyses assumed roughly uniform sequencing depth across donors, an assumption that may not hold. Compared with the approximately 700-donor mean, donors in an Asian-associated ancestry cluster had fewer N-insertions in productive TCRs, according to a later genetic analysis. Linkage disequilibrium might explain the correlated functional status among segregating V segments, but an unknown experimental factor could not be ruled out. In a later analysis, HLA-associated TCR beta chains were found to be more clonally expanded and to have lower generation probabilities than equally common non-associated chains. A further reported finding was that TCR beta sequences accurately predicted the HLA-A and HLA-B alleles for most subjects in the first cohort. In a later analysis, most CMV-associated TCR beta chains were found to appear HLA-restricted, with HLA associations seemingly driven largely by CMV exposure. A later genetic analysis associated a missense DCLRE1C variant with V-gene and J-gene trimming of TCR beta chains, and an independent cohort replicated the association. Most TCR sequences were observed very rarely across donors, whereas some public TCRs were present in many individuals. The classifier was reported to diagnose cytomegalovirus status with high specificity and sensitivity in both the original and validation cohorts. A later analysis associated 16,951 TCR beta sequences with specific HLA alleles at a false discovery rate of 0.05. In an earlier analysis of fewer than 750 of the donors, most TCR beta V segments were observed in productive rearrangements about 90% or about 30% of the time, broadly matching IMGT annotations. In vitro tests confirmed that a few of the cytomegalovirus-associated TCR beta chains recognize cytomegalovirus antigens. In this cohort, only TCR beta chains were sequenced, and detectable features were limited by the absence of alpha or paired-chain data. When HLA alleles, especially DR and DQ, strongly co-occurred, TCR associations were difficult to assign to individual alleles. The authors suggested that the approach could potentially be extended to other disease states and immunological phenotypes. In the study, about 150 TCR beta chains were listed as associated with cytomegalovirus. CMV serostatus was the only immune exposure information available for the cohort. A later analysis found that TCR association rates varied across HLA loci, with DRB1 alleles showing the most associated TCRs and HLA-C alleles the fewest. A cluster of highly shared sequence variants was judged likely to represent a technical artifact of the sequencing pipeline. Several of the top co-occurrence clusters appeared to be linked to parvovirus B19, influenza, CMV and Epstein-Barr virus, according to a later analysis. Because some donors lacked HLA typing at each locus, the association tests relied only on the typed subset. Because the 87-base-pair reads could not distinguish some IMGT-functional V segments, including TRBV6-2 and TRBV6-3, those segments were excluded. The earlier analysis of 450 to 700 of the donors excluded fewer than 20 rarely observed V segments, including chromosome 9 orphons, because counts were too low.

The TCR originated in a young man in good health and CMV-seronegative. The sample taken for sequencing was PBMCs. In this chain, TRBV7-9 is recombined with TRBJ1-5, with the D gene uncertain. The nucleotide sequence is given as TGTACCAGCAGCCCTAAGTCGGGAAATCAGCCCCAGCATTTT. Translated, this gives CTSSPKSGNQPQHF.